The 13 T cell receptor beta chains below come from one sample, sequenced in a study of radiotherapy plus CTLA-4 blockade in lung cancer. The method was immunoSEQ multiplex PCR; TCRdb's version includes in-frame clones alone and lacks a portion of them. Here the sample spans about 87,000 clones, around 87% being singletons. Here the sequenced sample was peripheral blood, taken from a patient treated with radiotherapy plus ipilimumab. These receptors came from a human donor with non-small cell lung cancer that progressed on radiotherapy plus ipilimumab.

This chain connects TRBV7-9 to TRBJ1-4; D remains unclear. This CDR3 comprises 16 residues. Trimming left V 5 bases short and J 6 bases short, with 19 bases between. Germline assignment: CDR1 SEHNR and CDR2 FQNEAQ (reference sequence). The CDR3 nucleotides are TGTGCCAGCAGCGACTACGGAAGTTGGGGAGATGAAAAACTGTTTTTT. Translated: CASSDYGSWGDEKLFF.

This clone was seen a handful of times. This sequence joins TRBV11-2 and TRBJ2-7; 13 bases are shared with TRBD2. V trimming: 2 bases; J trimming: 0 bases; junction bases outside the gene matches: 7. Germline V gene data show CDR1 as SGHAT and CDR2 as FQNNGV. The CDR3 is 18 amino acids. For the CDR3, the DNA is TGTGCCAGCAGCTTACCGAAGACTAGCGGGAGGAGCTCCTACGAGCAGTACTTC. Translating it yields CASSLPKTSGRSSYEQYF.

The CDR3, as DNA: TGTGCCAGCAGCTTGGGGACTAGCGGGGGTAGAGTCAATGAGCAGTTCTTC. Amino acid sequence: CASSLGTSGGRVNEQFF. The rearrangement joins TRBV5-6 to TRBJ2-1; 13 nucleotides agree with TRBD2. The CDR3 is 17 amino acids. Germline V gene data show CDR1 as SGHDT and CDR2 as YYEEEE. V gave up 0 bases and J gave up 6 bases; unmatched junction bases: 6.

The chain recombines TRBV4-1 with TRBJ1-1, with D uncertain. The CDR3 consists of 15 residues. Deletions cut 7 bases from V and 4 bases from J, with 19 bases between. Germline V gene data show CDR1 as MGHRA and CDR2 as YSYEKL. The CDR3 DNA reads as TGCGCCAGCACCGCCCCAGGCGGGTTCGGCACTGAAGCTTTCTTT. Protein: CASTAPGGFGTEAFF.

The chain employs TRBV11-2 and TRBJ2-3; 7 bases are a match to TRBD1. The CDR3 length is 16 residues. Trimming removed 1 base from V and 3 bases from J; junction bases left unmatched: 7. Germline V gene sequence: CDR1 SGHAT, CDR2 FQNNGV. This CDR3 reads CASSLASGTVTDTQYF. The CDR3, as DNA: TGTGCCAGCAGCTTAGCCTCCGGGACAGTGACAGATACGCAGTATTTT.

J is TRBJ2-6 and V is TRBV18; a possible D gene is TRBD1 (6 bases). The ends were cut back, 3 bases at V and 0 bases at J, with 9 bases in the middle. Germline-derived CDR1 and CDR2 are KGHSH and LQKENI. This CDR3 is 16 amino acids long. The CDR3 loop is CASSPTQGSGANVLTF. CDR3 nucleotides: TGTGCCAGCTCACCCACACAGGGCTCTGGGGCCAACGTCCTGACTTTC.

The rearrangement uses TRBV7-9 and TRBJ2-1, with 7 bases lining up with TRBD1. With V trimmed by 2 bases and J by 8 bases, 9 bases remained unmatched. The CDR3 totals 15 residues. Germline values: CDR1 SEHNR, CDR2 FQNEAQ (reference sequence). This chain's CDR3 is CASSLLGQASDEQFF. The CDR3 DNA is TGTGCCAGCAGCTTACTCGGACAGGCGAGCGATGAGCAGTTCTTC.

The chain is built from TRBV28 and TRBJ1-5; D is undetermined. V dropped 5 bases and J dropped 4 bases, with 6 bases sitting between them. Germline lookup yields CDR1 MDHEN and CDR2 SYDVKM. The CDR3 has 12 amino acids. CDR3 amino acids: CASSILNQPQHF. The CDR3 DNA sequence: TGTGCCAGCAGTATACTAAATCAGCCCCAGCATTTT.

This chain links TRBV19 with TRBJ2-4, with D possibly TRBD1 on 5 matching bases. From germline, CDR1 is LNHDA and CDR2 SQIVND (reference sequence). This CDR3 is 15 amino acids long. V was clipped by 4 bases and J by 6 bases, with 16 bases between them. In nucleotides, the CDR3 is TGTGCCAGTAGTACGACAGCTAACACTCGAAACATTCAGTACTTC. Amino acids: CASSTTANTRNIQYF.

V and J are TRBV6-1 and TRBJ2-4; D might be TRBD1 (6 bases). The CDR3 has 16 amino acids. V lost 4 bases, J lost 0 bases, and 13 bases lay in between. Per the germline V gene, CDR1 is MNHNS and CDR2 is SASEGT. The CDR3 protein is CASSAQGPIAKNIQYF. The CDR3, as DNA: TGTGCCAGCAGTGCACAGGGTCCAATAGCCAAAAACATTCAGTACTTC.

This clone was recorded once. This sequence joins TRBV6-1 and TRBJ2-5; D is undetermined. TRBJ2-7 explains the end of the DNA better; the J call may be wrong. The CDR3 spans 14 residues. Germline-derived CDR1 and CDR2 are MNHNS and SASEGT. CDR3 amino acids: CASSEGPTGYEQYF. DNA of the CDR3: TGTGCCAGCAGTGAAGGCCCGACGGGTTACGAGCAGTACTTC.

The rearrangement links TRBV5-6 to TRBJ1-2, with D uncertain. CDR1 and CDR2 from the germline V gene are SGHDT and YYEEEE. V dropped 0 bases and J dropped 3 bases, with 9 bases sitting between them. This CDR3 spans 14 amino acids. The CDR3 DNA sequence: TGTGCCAGCAGCTTGGCAGGCATTTACTATGGCTACACCTTC. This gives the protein CASSLAGIYYGYTF.

The CDR3 nucleotides are TGTGCCAGCAGCTTTCGGCAGGCCAGGGCTGCAGATACGCAGTATTTT. This encodes CASSFRQARAADTQYF. The V call is TRBV7-9, the J call TRBJ2-3, with D perhaps matching TRBD1 (5 bases). CDR3 size: 16 residues. Per the germline V gene, CDR1 is SEHNR and CDR2 is FQNEAQ (reference sequence). Trimming cost V 3 bases and J 4 bases, with 17 bases left between them.